This passage covers 21 T cell receptor beta chains from one sample sequenced in a study of T cells in women clearing cervical HPV infection. This table comes from immunoSEQ multiplex PCR, and its TCRdb copy is limited to in-frame clones, with some not included. In all, the sample yields roughly 19,000 clones. The specimen sequenced was blood buffy coat. Source of these receptors: a woman between 18 and 75 years old with a cervical HPV16 infection that either progressed to CIN3+ or cleared (not recorded which).

As to this clone: Germline is not matched at one junction end, which may reflect a read error. Read sequence stops 3 residues before the CDR3 end, and the germline J gene provides the missing end. The sample carries other DNA sequences with the same CDR3. The V call is TRBV20-1, the J call TRBJ1-3; weak D call: TRBD1 (6 bases). This CDR3 region has 12 residues. Germline V lookup: CDR1 DFQATT, CDR2 SNEGSKA (reference sequence). The CDR3 bases that were read are TGCAGTGCTAGAGGCAACAGGGACACA. Protein product: CSARGNRDT. The complete CDR3 reads CSARGNRDTIYF.

Of note for this clone: The read finishes 3 residues shy of the CDR3 end, and the germline J gene is used to complete it. Different DNA sequences within this sample yield the same CDR3. The V gene is TRBV9, the J gene TRBJ2-3; D is ambiguous. Deletions cut 0 bases from V and 3 bases from J, with 5 bases between. CDR1 is SGDLS and CDR2 is YYNGEE in the germline V gene. The CDR3 consists of 13 residues. The sequenced part of the CDR3 DNA is TGTGCCAGCAGCGTAGCCGTTACAGATACG. Translation gives CASSVAVTDT. The full CDR3 protein reads CASSVAVTDTQYF.

On this clone itself: The read ends 3 residues shy of where the CDR3 ends; the end is completed using the germline J gene. The chain couples TRBV29-1 to TRBJ1-5; TRBD1 matches 9 bases. Unmatched junction bases numbered 12, after V lost 6 bases and J lost 0 bases. Germline CDR1 SQVTM, CDR2 ANQGSEA. The CDR3 extends over 17 amino acids. Partial CDR3 DNA: TGCAGCGTCCAAACAGGGGGCGGACTCTATAGCAATCAGCCC. The encoded protein is CSVQTGGGLYSNQP. The CDR3, in full, reads CSVQTGGGLYSNQPQHF.

Comments on this clone: The read ends 3 residues shy of where the CDR3 ends; the end is completed using the germline J gene. This chain uses TRBV11-2 with TRBJ1-1, with D perhaps matching TRBD1 (6 bases). The CDR3 covers 13 residues. CDR1 and CDR2 from the germline V gene are SGHAT and FQNNGV. The CDR3: CASSPGVQGGAFF. The part of the CDR3 DNA that was read is TGTGCCAGCAGCCCAGGGGTACAGGGCGGG. The full variable domain, rest sourced from reference TRBV11-2 and TRBJ1-1, is EAGVAQSPRYKIIEKRQSVAFWCNPISGHATLYWYQQILGQGPKLLIQFQNNGVVDDSQLPKDRFSAERLKGVDSTLKIQPAKLEDSAVYLCASSPGVQGGAFFGQGTRLTVV.

Concerning this clone: The read comes to an end 3 residues before the CDR3 does, leaving the germline J gene to fill in the end. The chain couples TRBV7-2 to TRBJ1-2, with 8 positions matching TRBD1. CDR3 size: 15 residues. CDR1 is SGHTA and CDR2 is FQGNSA in the germline V gene. This chain's CDR3 is CASSLAEDRVYDYTF. The CDR3 DNA, read in part, is TGTGCCAGCAGCTTAGCCGAGGACAGGGTGTACGAC.

A word on this clone: The read gets to within 3 residues of the CDR3 end, and the germline J gene fills in the rest. This chain connects TRBV20-1 to TRBJ2-3; 10 bases agree with TRBD2. Germline loops: CDR1 DFQATT, CDR2 SNEGSKA (reference sequence). Unmatched junction bases numbered 8, after V lost 0 bases and J lost 2 bases. The CDR3 is made up of 17 amino acids. The CDR3 region is CSARDSLAGGFTDTQYF. CDR3 DNA, as far as it was read: TGCAGTGCTAGAGATTCATTAGCGGGAGGATTCACAGATACG.

A remark on this clone: The read stops 3 residues short of the end of the CDR3; the missing end is completed from the germline J gene. The chain has TRBV29-1 and TRBJ2-2; D tentatively reads TRBD1 or TRBD2 (6 bases each). CDR1 is SQVTM and CDR2 is ANQGSEA in the germline V gene. The CDR3 spans 14 residues. The CDR3 sequence: CSVVGGTFNEKLFF. Incomplete CDR3 DNA: TGCAGCGTTGTCGGAGGGACATTTAATGAAAAG.

As for this clone: The sequence runs out 3 residues before the end of the CDR3; the remainder is reconstructed from the germline J gene. V usage is TRBV9 and J usage is TRBJ2-1; TRBD2 matches 7 bases. Germline V lookup: CDR1 SGDLS, CDR2 YYNGEE. Trimming took 4 bases from V and 0 from J; bases not matched to a gene: 13. This CDR3 contains 18 residues. CDR3 amino acids: CASSPMTSRKSSYNEQFF. The covered CDR3 bases are TGTGCCAGCAGCCCAATGACTAGCCGAAAGAGCTCCTACAATGAG.

Points on this clone: The read falls 3 residues short of the CDR3 end, and the missing part is taken from the germline J gene. Other nucleotide sequences from this sample produce the same CDR3. The chain joins TRBV7-3 to TRBJ2-3; weak D call: TRBD1 (5 bases). Trimming left V 2 bases short and J 0 bases short, with 9 bases between. This CDR3 region has 15 residues. Germline V gene sequence: CDR1 SGHTA, CDR2 FQGTGA. CDR3 DNA, as far as it was read: TGTGCCAGCAGCTTAGGAAGGGGCAGCACAGATACG. Amino acid sequence: CASSLGRGSTDT. Given in full, the CDR3 is CASSLGRGSTDTQYF.

Points on this clone: The CDR3 extends 3 residues past the end of the read, so its final part is completed from the germline J gene. J is TRBJ2-3 and V is TRBV28; D unresolved. The CDR3 extends over 15 amino acids. The V end was cut by 10 bases, the J end by 2 bases, with 19 bases between. Germline V CDR1 and CDR2: MDHEN, SYDVKM. The CDR3 here is CATDSQDFITDTQYF. The part of the CDR3 DNA that was read is TGTGCCACCGATTCCCAAGACTTTATCACAGATACG.

As regards this clone: The read stops 3 residues short of the end of the CDR3; the missing end is completed from the germline J gene. The chain carries TRBV11-3 and TRBJ1-3; 9 nucleotides line up with TRBD1. J lost 2 bases, V lost 5 bases, and 4 bases had no gene match. Germline CDR1 and CDR2: SGHNT and YENEEA. The CDR3 extends over 15 amino acids. CDR3 DNA (partial): TGTGCCAGCAGCCCTGGACAGGGGCCTGGAAACACC. This gives the protein CASSPGQGPGNT. The full CDR3 reads CASSPGQGPGNTIYF.

About this clone itself: The CDR3 goes on 3 residues after the read ends, and that part is filled in from the germline J gene. The chain is built from TRBV19 and TRBJ1-4; TRBD1 might be the D (5 bases). Germline V lookup: CDR1 LNHDA, CDR2 SQIVND (reference sequence). V lost 8 bases to trimming and J lost 8 bases, with 12 bases between them. The CDR3 is made up of 12 amino acids. The covered CDR3 bases are TGTGCCAGTTCCAGGGAGGGCGAAAAA. Its protein is CASSREGEK. The entire CDR3 protein reads CASSREGEKLFF.

Partial CDR3 DNA: TGCAGTGTATATCGGCAGGGGGAAGAGACC. Its protein product is CSVYRQGEET. The entire CDR3 protein is CSVYRQGEETQYF. The chain joins TRBV20-1 to TRBJ2-5; TRBD1 matches at 7 bases. The read halts 3 residues ahead of the CDR3 end, with the missing end drawn from the germline J gene. CDR3 size: 13 residues. Germline CDR1 DFQATT, CDR2 SNEGSKA (reference sequence). V lost 7 bases and J lost 3; bases outside the gene matches: 8.

About this clone itself: The read ends 3 residues early relative to the CDR3; the germline J gene fills the gap. V gene TRBV18 combines with J gene TRBJ1-2; 7 bases are a match to TRBD1. CDR1 is KGHSH and CDR2 is LQKENI in the germline V gene. The CDR3 runs 15 residues. This CDR3 is CASSPPGQVSDDYTF. The CDR3 DNA, read in part, is TGTGCCAGCTCACCACCCGGACAGGTTTCGGATGAC.

Turning to this clone: A read error may account for a junction end that differs from germline. The CDR3 goes on 3 residues after the read ends, and that part is filled in from the germline J gene. The same CDR3 arises from other DNA sequences in this sample as well. The chain links TRBV7-8 to TRBJ1-3, with a weak D call TRBD1 (6 bases). The CDR3 is made up of 15 amino acids. The germline V gene has CDR1 SGHVS and CDR2 FQNEAQ. The DNA read from the CDR3 is TGTGCCAGCAGCTTAGCCGGCATCCTAGGGGACACA. Translation gives CASSLAGILGDT. The whole CDR3 is CASSLAGILGDTIYF.

In the case of this clone: The read gets to within 3 residues of the CDR3 end, and the germline J gene fills in the rest. The chain uses TRBV7-8 and TRBJ1-3, with D possibly TRBD1 on 5 matching bases. V lost 6 bases and J lost 2, with 14 bases in between. Germline CDR1 SGHVS, CDR2 FQNEAQ. This CDR3 is built from 15 residues. The CDR3 protein is CASSPLWGAGNTIYF. The CDR3 bases that were read are TGTGCCAGCAGTCCCCTGTGGGGGGCTGGAAACACC.

Of note for this clone: The read ends 3 residues shy of where the CDR3 ends; the end is completed using the germline J gene. The gene calls are TRBV5-1 and TRBJ2-5; 11 nucleotides line up with TRBD2. CDR1 and CDR2 (germline): SGHRS, YFSETQ. This CDR3 is built from 17 residues. Trimming took 0 bases from V and 0 from J; bases not matched to a gene: 4. CDR3 amino acids: CASSLGASGRYQETQYF. Partial CDR3 DNA: TGCGCCAGCAGCTTGGGGGCTAGCGGGAGGTACCAAGAGACC. Complete variable domain (other parts from reference TRBV5-1 and TRBJ2-5): KAGVTQTPRYLIKTRGQQVTLSCSPISGHRSVSWYQQTPGQGLQFLFEYFSETQRNKGNFPGRFSGRQFSNSRSEMNVSTLELGDSALYLCASSLGASGRYQETQYFGPGTRLLVL.

Comments on this clone: The read finishes 3 residues shy of the CDR3 end, and the germline J gene is used to complete it. The chain is built from TRBV20-1 and TRBJ2-3; 10 bases map to TRBD2. The CDR3 has 17 amino acids. CDR1 DFQATT and CDR2 SNEGSKA come from the germline V gene (reference sequence). The J segment lost 2 bases and the V segment lost 0 bases, leaving 8 bases of the junction unmatched. The CDR3: CSARDSSSGSYTDTQYF. The part of the CDR3 DNA that was read is TGCAGTGCTAGAGATTCATCTAGCGGGAGTTACACAGATACG.

Concerning this clone: The read finishes 3 residues shy of the CDR3 end, and the germline J gene is used to complete it. The genes are TRBV5-1 and TRBJ1-4, with D possibly being TRBD1 (5 bases). Between the trimmed V and J ends, which lost 0 bases and 5 bases, there was a span of 14 bases. This CDR3 region has 16 residues. CDR1 SGHRS and CDR2 YFSETQ come from the germline V gene. CDR3 residues: CASSLDGGKGNEKLFF. The sequenced CDR3 bases are TGCGCCAGCAGCTTGGATGGAGGAAAGGGGAATGAAAAA.

This clone is identified as medium-sized from frequency. The CDR3 end is not reached by the read, which stops 3 residues before it; the germline J gene fills it in. The chain uses TRBV19 and TRBJ2-6, with D hard to call. Trimming shortened V by 3 bases and J by 1 base, and 7 bases separated the two germline ends. This CDR3 is built from 15 residues. The V gene's germline CDR1 is LNHDA and CDR2 SQIVND (reference sequence). CDR3 amino acids: CASSMVRSGANVLTF. CDR3 DNA (partial): TGTGCCAGTAGTATGGTAAGGTCTGGGGCCAACGTC. Supplemented by reference TRBV19 and TRBJ2-6, the full variable domain reads DGGITQSPKYLFRKEGQNVTLSCEQNLNHDAMYWYRQDPGQGLRLIYYSQIVNDFQKGDIAEGYSVSREKKESFPLTVTSAQKNPTAFYLCASSMVRSGANVLTFGAGSRLTVL.

About this clone itself: The missing CDR3 end, 3 residues past where the read stops, is filled in from the germline J gene. The rearrangement joins TRBV10-2 to TRBJ1-5; TRBD1 matches 8 bases. Trimming removed 4 bases from V and 7 bases from J; junction bases left unmatched: 6. The CDR3 spans 14 residues. Germline lookup yields CDR1 WSHSY and CDR2 SAAADI. The covered CDR3 bases are TGCGCCAGCAGTGCGGACAGGGATAGACAGCCC. This sequence encodes CASSADRDRQP. The complete CDR3 reads CASSADRDRQPQHF.